Below, one T cell receptor beta chain is given with its context. The sample belongs to a study of blood T cell repertoires in COVID-19. Overall study: Donors in the United States, Italy and Spain gave samples during acute or convalescent COVID-19.

Among Cohort 3 donors, those recovered had two negative PCRs, clearance, or symptom resolution. The CDR3 has 13 amino acids. CDR1 is SEHNR and CDR2 is FQNEAQ in the germline V gene (reference sequence). The V gene end was trimmed by 5 bases and the J gene end by 7 bases; junction bases not matched to a gene: 3. As handled by the study authors: Amplifying reference gene primers gave estimates of nucleated cell counts. TCRdb's table, derived via immunoSEQ multiplex PCR, lists solely in-frame clones and lacks some. For V, J and clone size, that table is used; D and trimming come from the DNA. The table has 180,000 or so clones, 80% to 85% seen once; the top ten hold roughly 13%.

Sequenced material: PBMCs or T cells enriched from blood (not recorded which). The chain combines TRBV7-9 with TRBJ1-3, with 9 bases aligning to TRBD1. The sequence was collected from a woman aged 60-75 years who had recovered from COVID-19. CDR3 loop: CASSQGQGNTIYF. The CDR3 nucleotides read TGTGCCAGCAGCCAGGGACAGGGTAACACCATATATTTT. Based on the CDR3 plus reference TRBV7-9 and TRBJ1-3, the full variable domain is DTGVSQNPRHKITKRGQNVTFRCDPISEHNRLYWYRQTLGQGPEFLTYFQNEAQLEKSRLLSDRFSAERPKGSFSTLEIQRTEQGDSAMYLCASSQGQGNTIYFGEGSWLTVV.